What follows are 21 T cell receptor beta chains derived from one specimen sequenced in a study of blood T cell repertoires in COVID-19. Using immunoSEQ multiplex PCR, the repertoire was profiled, and TCRdb retains in-frame clones only, with some absent. The table records about 93,000 clones, 90% of them present only once. The specimen sequenced was peripheral blood. Source of these receptors: a human donor with active COVID-19. The donor label of this sample is uncertain.

In this sample, this clone turned up a few times. The V gene is TRBV5-1, the J gene TRBJ1-3; no definite D call. Trimming stripped 8 bases from V and 2 bases from J, with 5 bases between. The CDR3 totals 11 residues. Germline V gene data show CDR1 as SGHRS and CDR2 as YFSETQ. The CDR3 DNA follows: TGCGCCAGTGCTACTGGAAACACCATATATTTT. It is translated as CASATGNTIYF.

The chain recombines TRBV27 with TRBJ2-1, with a tentative D call TRBD2 (5 bases). The CDR3 is made up of 17 amino acids. V shed 4 bases and J shed 0 bases, with 16 bases lying between them. The germline gives CDR1 MNHEY, CDR2 SMNVEV (reference sequence). This CDR3 is CASSSPPLGSSYNEQFF. In DNA form, the CDR3 reads TGTGCCAGCAGTTCCCCTCCCTTAGGGAGCTCCTACAATGAGCAGTTCTTC.

This chain links TRBV5-1 with TRBJ1-2; weak D call: TRBD1 (5 bases). Germline CDR1 reads SGHRS; CDR2 reads YFSETQ. The CDR3 extends over 12 amino acids. V lost 4 bases and J 8 bases, leaving 12 bases between the germline ends. DNA of the CDR3: TGCGCCAGCAGCCCGGCAGGGTACGGCTACACCTTC. Translated: CASSPAGYGYTF.

V usage is TRBV19 and J usage is TRBJ1-5; D uncertain. Trimming cost V 6 bases and J 0 bases, with 15 bases left between them. CDR1 and CDR2 (germline): LNHDA, SQIVND (reference sequence). CDR3 length: 16 residues. This CDR3 is CASRPWTQNSNQPQHF. The CDR3 DNA sequence: TGTGCCAGTAGGCCCTGGACTCAGAATAGCAATCAGCCCCAGCATTTT.

J is TRBJ1-2 and V is TRBV19; D is undetermined. Germline assignment: CDR1 LNHDA and CDR2 SQIVND (reference sequence). V dropped 5 bases and J dropped 8 bases, with 21 bases sitting between them. The CDR3 loop spans 15 amino acids. The CDR3 nucleotides read TGTGCCAGTAGTGTTACCGGGGAATGGGCGCGAGGCTACACCTTC. It is translated as CASSVTGEWARGYTF.

The V call is TRBV19, the J call TRBJ1-5, with D unresolved. Germline V gene data show CDR1 as LNHDA and CDR2 as SQIVND (reference sequence). The CDR3 is made up of 14 amino acids. V lost 4 bases and J lost 6, with 13 bases in between. This chain's CDR3 is CASSSNSPSQPQHF. CDR3 nucleotide sequence: TGTGCCAGTAGTAGCAACAGCCCCAGTCAGCCCCAGCATTTT.

The rearrangement uses TRBV6-5 and TRBJ1-2; possible D gene TRBD1, 5 bases. The CDR3 runs to 12 residues. Trimming cost V 8 bases and J 6 bases, with 13 bases left between them. Germline V gene sequence: CDR1 MNHEY, CDR2 SVGAGI. CDR3 nucleotides: TGTGCCAGCGCGGGACGGCTTAATGGCTACACCTTC. The encoded protein is CASAGRLNGYTF.

The count of this clone is one. This chain uses TRBV5-1 with TRBJ2-2; a weak D match, TRBD2 (6 bases). CDR1 is SGHRS and CDR2 is YFSETQ in the germline V gene. The CDR3 has 17 residues. With 1 base removed from V and 2 bases from J, the gap between germline ends came to 15 bases. The CDR3 region has the DNA TGCGCCAGCAGCTTGTCTGCGGCGGGGCCTAACACCGGGGAGCTGTTTTTT. This translates into CASSLSAAGPNTGELFF.

The gene calls are TRBV10-2 and TRBJ2-2, with D tentatively TRBD1 (5 bases). The V gene lost 4 bases and the J gene lost 1 base, with 7 bases spanning the gap. This CDR3 is 14 amino acids long. Germline V gives CDR1 WSHSY, CDR2 SAAADI. CDR3 sequence: CASSVQGNTGELFF. The CDR3 region has the DNA TGCGCCAGCAGTGTTCAGGGGAACACCGGGGAGCTGTTTTTT.

The V call is TRBV15, the J call TRBJ1-1; TRBD1 matches at 7 bases. Per germline, CDR1 LNHNV and CDR2 YYDKDF (reference sequence). V lost 3 bases, J lost 6 bases, and 4 bases stayed unmatched. The CDR3 has 13 residues. Written as DNA, the CDR3 is TGTGCCACCAGCAGCCGACAGGGCGCTGAAGCTTTCTTT. It codes for CATSSRQGAEAFF. Full variable domain (missing parts from reference TRBV15 and TRBJ1-1): DAMVIQNPRYQVTQFGKPVTLSCSQTLNHNVMYWYQQKSSQAPKLLFHYYDKDFNNEADTPDNFQSRRPNTSFCFLDIRSPGLGDTAMYLCATSSRQGAEAFFGQGTRLTVV.

The CDR3 here is CASSSTGALSVAKNIQYF. The CDR3 nucleotides read TGTGCCAGCAGCTCAACAGGGGCCCTATCCGTAGCCAAAAACATTCAGTACTTC. V gene TRBV3-1 (or the pseudogene TRBV3-2) combines with J gene TRBJ2-4; TRBD1 aligns across 7 bases. The CDR3 length is 18 residues. The junction had 13 bases not matched to a gene; V was cut back by 5 bases and J by 0 bases. Germline V lookup: CDR1 LGHDT, CDR2 YNNKEL (reference sequence).

This clone was detected only once. V and J are TRBV11-2 and TRBJ1-2; no definite D call. Germline V gives CDR1 SGHAT, CDR2 FQNNGV. The CDR3 covers 13 residues. V was clipped by 5 bases and J by 0 bases, with 7 bases between them. CDR3 region: CASSPSANYGYTF. The CDR3 region has the DNA TGTGCCAGCAGCCCCAGCGCTAACTATGGCTACACCTTC. The full variable domain, rest sourced from reference TRBV11-2 and TRBJ1-2, is EAGVAQSPRYKIIEKRQSVAFWCNPISGHATLYWYQQILGQGPKLLIQFQNNGVVDDSQLPKDRFSAERLKGVDSTLKIQPAKLEDSAVYLCASSPSANYGYTFGSGTRLTVV.

The chain uses TRBV2 and TRBJ2-5, with D uncertain. The CDR3 runs to 16 residues. Trimming pared 7 bases from V and 5 bases from J, leaving 23 bases between. Germline values: CDR1 SNHLY, CDR2 FYNNEI. The CDR3 coding sequence is TGTGCCAGCACACTGTTGAGGAAAACGAATTTGGAGACCCAGTACTTC. This codes for CASTLLRKTNLETQYF.

The chain combines TRBV4-1 with TRBJ2-6; D unclear. The CDR3 is made up of 17 amino acids. V was clipped by 7 bases and J by 0 bases, with 16 bases between them. Germline V lookup: CDR1 MGHRA, CDR2 YSYEKL. DNA of the CDR3: TGCGCCAGCACCGTTAGCCACACAAGCTCTGGGGCCAACGTCCTGACTTTC. Encoded protein: CASTVSHTSSGANVLTF.

The V and J genes are TRBV9 and TRBJ2-7, with TRBD1 as a possible D gene (6 bases). The V gene's germline CDR1 is SGDLS and CDR2 YYNGEE. V shed 0 bases and J shed 3 bases, with 10 bases lying between them. The CDR3 is 14 amino acids. CDR3 protein: CASSVGGHSYEQYF. CDR3 DNA sequence: TGTGCCAGCAGCGTAGGGGGACACAGCTACGAGCAGTACTTC.

The chain combines TRBV21-1 with TRBJ1-2; TRBD1 reflects the table's D call only, with no check against the DNA. TRBV21-1 is a known pseudogene. This CDR3 is built from 16 residues. CDR3 region: CASSGAGVKANYGYTF. Written as DNA, the CDR3 is TGTGCCAGCAGCGGCGCAGGGGTGAAGGCTAACTATGGCTACACCTTC.

This chain links TRBV7-2 with TRBJ2-7, with D possibly matching TRBD1 (5 bases). Germline loops: CDR1 SGHTA, CDR2 FQGNSA. Trimming pared 1 base from V and 5 bases from J, leaving 12 bases between. This CDR3 region has 14 residues. CDR3 region: CASSLVVRADEQYF. The CDR3 DNA follows: TGTGCCAGCAGCTTAGTAGTCAGGGCGGACGAGCAGTACTTC.

The chain employs TRBV4-3 and TRBJ1-2; D unresolved. V lost 3 bases to trimming and J lost 4 bases, with 12 bases between them. The CDR3 has 14 amino acids. The V gene's germline CDR1 is LGHNA and CDR2 YSLEER. CDR3 protein: CASSQDSDTYGYTF. DNA for the CDR3: TGCGCCAGCAGCCAGGATTCCGACACCTATGGCTACACCTTC.

A single count supports this clone. This sequence joins TRBV7-2 and TRBJ1-5, with D possibly matching TRBD1 (6 bases). From germline, CDR1 is SGHTA and CDR2 FQGNSA. Trimming cost V 5 bases and J 4 bases, with 9 bases left between them. This CDR3 has 13 amino acids. The CDR3 reads CASSPQGNQPQHF. The CDR3, as DNA: TGTGCCAGCAGCCCGCAGGGGAATCAGCCCCAGCATTTT.

V gene TRBV4-3 combines with J gene TRBJ2-5; 11 bases align to TRBD2. Germline loops: CDR1 LGHNA, CDR2 YSLEER. Trimming took 4 bases from V and 5 from J; bases not matched to a gene: 12. The CDR3 is 17 residues long. CDR3 sequence reads: CASSPRFSTSGAETQYF. CDR3 sequence (DNA): TGCGCCAGCAGCCCCCGCTTTTCGACTAGCGGGGCGGAGACCCAGTACTTC.

This clone was observed a single time. The chain couples TRBV14 to TRBJ1-1; no definite D call. The CDR3 covers 13 residues. Germline loops: CDR1 SGHDN, CDR2 FVKESK. V was clipped by 6 bases and J by 4 bases, with 12 bases between them. The CDR3 loop reads CASSPYSGTEAFF. The CDR3 coding sequence is TGTGCCAGCAGTCCTTACAGCGGCACTGAAGCTTTCTTT. Full variable domain (missing parts from reference TRBV14 and TRBJ1-1): EAGVTQFPSHSVIEKGQTVTLRCDPISGHDNLYWYRRVMGKEIKFLLHFVKESKQDESGMPNNRFLAERTGGTYSTLKVQPAELEDSGVYFCASSPYSGTEAFFGQGTRLTVV.